What follows are 9 T cell receptor beta chains derived from one specimen sequenced in a study of blood T cell repertoires in COVID-19. Data came from immunoSEQ multiplex PCR; TCRdb stores just in-frame clones and leaves some out. The table records about 59,000 clones, about nine tenths of them present only once. Sequenced input: peripheral blood. Receptors originate from a human donor in a cohort sampled during active COVID-19.

This clone showed up just once. J is TRBJ2-1 and V is TRBV5-1, with unresolved D. In germline, CDR1 is SGHRS, CDR2 YFSETQ. Trimming removed 0 bases from V and 4 bases from J, with 14 bases in between. CDR3 length equals 16 residues. The CDR3 region is CASSLDRRLAYNEQFF. The CDR3 DNA reads TGCGCCAGCAGCTTGGATCGCAGGTTGGCTTACAATGAGCAGTTCTTC.

This chain joins TRBV27 and TRBJ2-2; TRBD2 aligns across 16 bases. The CDR3 contains 19 residues. Losses at the gene ends were 4 bases for V and 4 bases for J; bases not matched to a gene: 9. Looked up from germline, CDR1 is MNHEY and CDR2 is SMNVEV (reference sequence). CDR3: CASSSPGLAGGPRTGELFF. CDR3 nucleotides: TGTGCCAGCAGTTCACCGGGACTAGCGGGAGGGCCGCGCACCGGGGAGCTGTTTTTT.

This sequence joins TRBV2 and TRBJ2-7; 9 bases line up with TRBD1. Germline V gene data show CDR1 as SNHLY and CDR2 as FYNNEI. CDR3 size: 14 residues. Trimming cost V 10 bases and J 6 bases; bases outside gene matches: 13. As DNA, the CDR3 is TGTGCCACCGCAGTGGGACAGGGATTCGCCGAGCAGTACTTC. It is translated as CATAVGQGFAEQYF.

The CDR3: CASSLSRTGRGSEQFF. DNA of the CDR3: TGTGCCAGCTCATTATCGAGGACAGGGAGAGGGAGTGAGCAGTTCTTC. The gene calls are TRBV18 and TRBJ2-1; the match to TRBD1 covers 8 bases. Losses at the gene ends were 5 bases for V and 9 bases for J; bases not matched to a gene: 15. CDR1 is KGHSH, CDR2 LQKENI, per germline. The CDR3 runs to 16 residues.

This chain links TRBV7-2 with TRBJ1-5; no clear D. Looked up from germline, CDR1 is SGHTA and CDR2 is FQGNSA. The CDR3 is 12 amino acids. V gave up 10 bases and J gave up 1 base, with 8 bases separating them. The CDR3 region has the DNA TGTGCCACTGGGAGGAGCAATCAGCCCCAGCATTTT. It yields the protein CATGRSNQPQHF.

This chain uses TRBV19 with TRBJ1-5; D possibly corresponds to TRBD1 (6 bases). CDR1 is LNHDA and CDR2 is SQIVND in the germline V gene (reference sequence). The CDR3 covers 15 residues. V shed 2 bases and J shed 1 base, with 9 bases lying between them. The CDR3 here is CASSIRGYSNQPQHF. The CDR3 DNA follows: TGTGCCAGTAGTATAAGGGGGTACAGCAATCAGCCCCAGCATTTT.

The V gene is TRBV6-5, the J gene TRBJ2-3; a possible D gene is TRBD1 (6 bases). Deletions cut 6 bases from V and 3 bases from J, with 16 bases between. This CDR3 spans 15 amino acids. CDR1 is MNHEY and CDR2 is SVGAGI in the germline V gene. CDR3 in DNA: TGTGCCAGCAGGTCTACAGGGCCAGCTACAGATACGCAGTATTTT. Its protein product is CASRSTGPATDTQYF.

This CDR3 is CASSLAGQINTEAFF. The CDR3, as DNA: TGTGCCAGCAGCCTGGCTGGACAGATTAACACTGAAGCTTTCTTT. The V gene is TRBV11-2, the J gene TRBJ1-1; the D gene is possibly TRBD1 (6 bases). The length of the CDR3 is 15 residues. From germline, CDR1 is SGHAT and CDR2 FQNNGV. Trimming left V 5 bases short and J 2 bases short, with 15 bases between.

The rearrangement joins TRBV28 to TRBJ2-1; 8 nucleotides agree with TRBD1. V gave up 5 bases and J gave up 7 bases; unmatched junction bases: 4. The CDR3 consists of 13 residues. CDR1 and CDR2 (germline): MDHEN, SYDVKM. Written as DNA, the CDR3 is TGTGCCAGCAGTAACTACAGGGGGAATGAGCAGTTCTTC. Translation: CASSNYRGNEQFF.